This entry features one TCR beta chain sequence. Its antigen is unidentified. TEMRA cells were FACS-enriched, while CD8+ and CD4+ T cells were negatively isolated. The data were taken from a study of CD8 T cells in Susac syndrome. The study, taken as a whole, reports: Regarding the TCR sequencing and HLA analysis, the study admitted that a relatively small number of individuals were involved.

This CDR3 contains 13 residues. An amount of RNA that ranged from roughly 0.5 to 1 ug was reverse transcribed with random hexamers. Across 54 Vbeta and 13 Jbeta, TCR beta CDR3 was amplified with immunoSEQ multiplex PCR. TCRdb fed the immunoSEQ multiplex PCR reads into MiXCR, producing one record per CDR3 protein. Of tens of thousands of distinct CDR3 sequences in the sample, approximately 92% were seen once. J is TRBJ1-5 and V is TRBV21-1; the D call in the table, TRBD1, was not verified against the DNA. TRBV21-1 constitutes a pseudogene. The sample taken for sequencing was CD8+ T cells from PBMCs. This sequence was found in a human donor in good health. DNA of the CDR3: TGTGCCAGCACCTACCGGGACCTTCAGCCCCAGCATTTT. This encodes CASTYRDLQPQHF.